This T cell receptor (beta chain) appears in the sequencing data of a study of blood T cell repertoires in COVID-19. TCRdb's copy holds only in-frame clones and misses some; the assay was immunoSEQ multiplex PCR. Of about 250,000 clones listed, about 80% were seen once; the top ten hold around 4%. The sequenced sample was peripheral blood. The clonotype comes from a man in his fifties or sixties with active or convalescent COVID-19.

As DNA, the CDR3 is TGCGCCAGCAGCTCGGCCGGGGGGAGCAATCAGCCCCAGCATTTT. Translating gives CASSSAGGSNQPQHF. This chain connects TRBV5-1 to TRBJ1-5; D is possibly TRBD1 (5 bases). Germline V lookup: CDR1 SGHRS, CDR2 YFSETQ. The CDR3 sequence is 15 residues long. V gave up 3 bases and J gave up 1 base, with 11 bases separating them.